This TCR beta chain was sequenced in a study of T cell repertoires in cytomegalovirus infection. Study-wide context: Selection of CMV epitopes for the study included recently identified HLA-C-restricted and well-studied HLA-B-restricted ones. Public TCR beta signatures marked donors with CMV infection and the matching HLA.

The CDR3 has 15 residues. The V segment lost 4 bases and the J segment 6 bases; nucleotides outside the gene matches: 6. Germline V gene lookup returns CDR1 MNHEY and CDR2 SVGAGI. TCRdb processed the reads anew with MiXCR; each CDR3 protein has one entry. This sample yields roughly 800,000 distinct CDR3 sequences, of which 25% to 30% are seen a single time; 10% to 15% belongs to the top ten. Only one count was recorded for this clonotype. What it binds is unknown. Findings of the study overall: The cumulative frequency of public TCR beta families distinguished individuals who carried CMV together with the relevant HLA. Clonotypes of TCR beta that were HLA-C-restricted and CMV-specific dominated the ex vivo response.

The specimen was cultured CD8+ T cells from PBMCs, collected from culture after CMV antigen stimulation. The sequence came from a human donor in good health (CMV status not recorded). Some clones in this sample may be carry-over from other donors' samples. The V gene is TRBV6-5, the J gene TRBJ2-1, with 10 bases aligning to TRBD2. DNA for the CDR3: TGTGCCAGCAGTTCTAGCGGGGGCCCTTTCAATGAGCAGTTCTTC. As protein: CASSSSGGPFNEQFF.